In this sample, the clone carrying this T cell receptor beta chain turned up a few times. Its cognate antigen is unknown. The CDR3 spans 11 residues. Trimming took 0 bases from V and 3 from J, leaving 0 bases between them. Germline CDR1 and CDR2: SGHRS and YFSETQ. This specimen belongs to a study of T cell responses to AZD1222 COVID-19 vaccine. The study, taken as a whole, reports: The study found vaccine-associated CD4 TCRs spanning spike, dominant at 160-218 and 743-854. Only 5 or 6 people who got AZD1222 tested seropositive at baseline. The donors showed a predominance of white British ancestry and of females, with possible underestimation of clonal diversity.

Generated by immunoSEQ multiplex PCR, the TCRdb table keeps only in-frame clones and is missing some. The profile shows some 180,000 clones, about nine tenths of them singletons. This sequence was found in an adult who received the AZD1222 COVID-19 vaccine. The material sequenced was peripheral blood, taken 28 days after the second AZD1222 dose. The genes are TRBV5-1 and TRBJ1-1; no definite D call. The CDR3 DNA reads as TGCGCCAGCAGCTTGGACACTGAAGCTTTCTTT. Its translation: CASSLDTEAFF.